Listed below are T cell receptor beta chains from one sample, sequenced in a study of naive and memory T cell subsets. Each CDR3 protein gets one entry after TCRdb re-called the UMI-ligation and nested PCR reads with MiXCR. In the table there are around 33,000 distinct CDR3 sequences, 6.5% to 8% of which are singletons. The sample consisted of skin, taken from a tuberculin skin test site. The source is an adult in good health. Each CDR3 is given with its conserved first and last residue. The D gene is left open where the match is weak. Size tells how often a clone was seen (once, few, many) or the class of an expanded clone, and some rows leave it out.

>.|medium-sized|TRBJ2-7|TRBV7-2
CASSLDPGREQYF
>TRBD1|.|TRBJ1-6|TRBV10-2
CASSRPGGAANSPLHF
>TRBD1|many|TRBJ2-7|TRBV20-1
CSASRDRGYEQYF
>TRBD1|.|TRBJ2-7|TRBV12-3/TRBV12-4
CASSYRGRDYEQYF
>TRBD1|few|TRBJ1-5|TRBV5-6
CASSSGGTGHQPQHF
>TRBD2|many|TRBJ2-2|TRBV6-5
CASSYSAGGPVGELFF
>.|many|TRBJ1-3|TRBV7-6
CASSLGFEGVGAGNTIYF
>.|many|TRBJ1-2|TRBV3-1
CASSHLVGGDGYTF
>.|medium-sized|TRBJ1-5|TRBV2
CASSESARNQPQHF
>TRBD1|many|TRBJ2-5|TRBV19
CASSRGQGAGETQYF
>.|many|TRBJ1-4|TRBV29-1
CSVAGATNEKLFF
>.|many|TRBJ2-5|TRBV5-6
CASSLRQLNVETQYF
>TRBD1|few|TRBJ1-2|TRBV5-4
CASSLGGTGDPRAYGYTF
>.|medium-sized|TRBJ2-3|TRBV28
CASSFLSGTDTQYF
>.|.|TRBJ2-2|TRBV29-1
CSVDRGYTGELFF
>.|many|TRBJ2-7|TRBV2
CASGHRTVTGYEQYF
>.|many|TRBJ2-7|TRBV18
CASSPPFPSSYEQYF
>.|many|TRBJ2-1|TRBV19
CASSIDPLAPGYNEQFF
>TRBD2|many|TRBJ2-3|TRBV20-1
CSAPLAGGAYF
>.|many|TRBJ2-1|TRBV19
CASSLPAADNEQFF
>.|few|TRBJ2-1|TRBV20-1
CSARLGSSYNEQFF
>TRBD1|medium-sized|TRBJ2-7|TRBV6-6
CASRKGQGRDLEQYF
>.|many|TRBJ1-6|TRBV6-5
CASRNYRDNSPLHF
>.|.|TRBJ2-4|TRBV11-2
CASSLDRLAKNIQYF
>.|many|TRBJ2-7|TRBV2
CASSVLALVAEQYF
>.|many|TRBJ2-3|TRBV11-2
CASSSLLETSSTDTQYF
>.|many|TRBJ1-5|TRBV20-1
CSDPNSNQPQHF
>.|many|TRBJ2-7|TRBV2
CASSVGAGQYF
>.|many|TRBJ1-5|TRBV11-2
CASSLDRGATQHF
>.|many|TRBJ2-3|TRBV2
CASSSVLDNTDTQYF
>.|few|TRBJ2-1|TRBV3-1
CASSQDRWRGRNEQFF
>.|.|TRBJ1-2|TRBV29-1
CSVESPFGDTF
>TRBD1|.|TRBJ2-1|TRBV4-2
CASSQTGGNEQFF
>.|.|TRBJ1-2|TRBV6-4
CASSEGEGYGYTF
>.|many|TRBJ1-2|TRBV24-1
CATSDGGGYTF
>.|many|TRBJ2-3|TRBV18
CASSNTDTQYF
>TRBD1|.|TRBJ1-5|TRBV12-3/TRBV12-4
CASSPTGREGNQPQHF
>.|medium-sized|TRBJ2-7|TRBV3-1
CASSQFQSLVGALSYEQYF
>TRBD1|.|TRBJ1-2|TRBV7-9
CASSTGQGSGYTF
>.|many|TRBJ2-1|TRBV6-6
CASGRPYNEQFF
>.|few|TRBJ1-6|TRBV27
CASRGGGSYNSPLHF
>.|many|TRBJ2-7|TRBV11-2
CASSLMLLSYEQYF
>TRBD1|medium-sized|TRBJ1-1|TRBV29-1
CSVEAGMGQLNTEAFF